This T cell receptor beta chain was recorded in a study of control samples from healthy donors and cancer patients. Germline V gene sequence: CDR1 SGHVS, CDR2 FNYEAQ. V was trimmed by 5 bases and J by 0 bases, leaving 11 bases between them. The CDR3 consists of 15 residues. Some clones are missing from TCRdb's copy, which holds only in-frame ones; the method was immunoSEQ multiplex PCR. The data show tens of thousands of clones, 84% seen once. The chain carries TRBV7-6 and TRBJ2-1; maybe TRBD2 (6 bases). This TCR derives from a man aged 50-59 years in good health. Specimen: blood. The CDR3 loop is CASSGGTRSYNEQFF. CDR3 coding DNA: TGTGCCAGCAGCGGGGGGACCCGCTCCTACAATGAGCAGTTCTTC.